This paragraph reports one T cell receptor (beta chain). What it binds is not known. The sample originates from a study of cytomegalovirus exposure and HLA in healthy donors. At the level of the study: The Caucasian-associated ancestry cluster contained about 80% of the approximately 430 genotyped donors.

Study-wide results and limits: Some V segments, including TRBV6-2 and TRBV6-3, were excluded as indistinguishable.

The CDR3 sequence is 16 residues long. With 5 bases clipped from V and 4 bases from J, the junction kept 12 bases outside the gene matches. Germline CDR1 is SEHNR and CDR2 is FQNEAQ (reference sequence). PCR involved 60 Vbeta and 13 Jbeta primers. Sequenced by immunoSEQ multiplex PCR; TCRdb stores in-frame clones only, minus some. The profile shows 150,000 to 200,000 clones, 70% to 80% of them singletons. The sequence came from a man aged 18-30 years in good health and CMV-seronegative. J is TRBJ2-7 and V is TRBV7-9, with 9 bases lining up with TRBD1. The source material was PBMCs. CDR3: CASSLTGTGSGYEQYF. The CDR3 DNA sequence: TGTGCCAGCAGCCTGACCGGGACAGGGTCCGGGTACGAGCAGTACTTC.